The 24 T cell receptor beta chains given below trace back to one sample, sequenced in a study of blood T cell repertoires in COVID-19 (dated by TCRdb to 2020 to 2022). Libraries were prepared through the immunoSEQ multiplex PCR assay. The table comes from immuneACCESS by way of TCRdb, which keeps in-frame sequences with V and J called. Part of the clones is missing from these tables; in studies checked, under half for an unresolved V gene and the rest for unknown reasons. The table for this sample lists approximately 120,000 clones; about 86% of them were counted only once. The biggest ten clones account for around 4% of the sample. Sequencing was performed on peripheral blood. The receptors were gathered from a woman between 45 and 65 years old with acute or convalescent COVID-19.

The V gene is TRBV10-2, the J gene TRBJ1-5, with D unclear. The germline V gene has CDR1 WSHSY and CDR2 SAAADI. The V gene lost 0 bases and the J gene lost 1 base, with 4 bases spanning the gap. The CDR3 runs to 14 residues. CDR3 bases: TGCGCCAGCAGTGAGTCGGGCAGCAATCAGCCCCAGCATTTT. Protein sequence: CASSESGSNQPQHF.

V gene TRBV9 combines with J gene TRBJ2-5; 12 bases agree with TRBD2. Per the germline V gene, CDR1 is SGDLS and CDR2 is YYNGEE. The junction had 4 bases not matched to a gene; V was cut back by 3 bases and J by 1 base. The CDR3 totals 16 residues. DNA for the CDR3: TGTGCCAGCAGCGCCCAGACTAGCGGGGGCCAAGAGACCCAGTACTTC. Translation: CASSAQTSGGQETQYF.

The CDR3, as DNA: TGCAGCGTTGAAGAGCGACTAGCGGGGGTCTACGAGCAGTACTTC. The encoded protein is CSVEERLAGVYEQYF. The rearrangement joins TRBV29-1 to TRBJ2-7; 12 bases fit TRBD2. The CDR3 contains 15 residues. Germline trimming cut 0 bases from V and 3 bases from J; bases unmatched to any gene: 3. Germline CDR1 and CDR2: SQVTM and ANQGSEA.

This clone was seen only once. The V gene is TRBV19, the J gene TRBJ2-7; D ambiguous. Germline loops: CDR1 LNHDA, CDR2 SQIVND (reference sequence). Trimming removed 2 bases from V and 7 bases from J, with 18 bases in between. This CDR3 region has 15 residues. This CDR3 reads CASSIRNTVSREQYF. CDR3 sequence (DNA): TGTGCCAGTAGTATACGGAACACGGTCTCGAGGGAGCAGTACTTC.

The J gene is TRBJ2-1, the V gene TRBV6-5, with D uncertain. The germline V and J ends were trimmed by 0 bases and 3 bases, with 6 bases remaining between them. Germline V gives CDR1 MNHEY, CDR2 SVGAGI. This CDR3 has 14 residues. In DNA form, the CDR3 reads TGTGCCAGCAGTTACTCGAGGTTCTACAATGAGCAGTTCTTC. This gives the protein CASSYSRFYNEQFF.

This rearrangement joins TRBV6-5 to TRBJ1-3; TRBD1 aligns across 10 bases. The V gene end was trimmed by 0 bases and the J gene end by 2 bases; junction bases not matched to a gene: 1. From germline, CDR1 is MNHEY and CDR2 SVGAGI. This CDR3 has 16 residues. As DNA, the CDR3 is TGTGCCAGCAGTTACTCCGGGACAGGGGCTGGAAACACCATATATTTT. Encoded protein: CASSYSGTGAGNTIYF.

The chain recombines TRBV28 with TRBJ1-3, with no clear D. In germline, CDR1 is MDHEN, CDR2 SYDVKM. The ends were cut back, 4 bases at V and 3 bases at J, with 10 bases in the middle. The CDR3 loop spans 14 amino acids. The CDR3 here is CASSSRNVGNTIYF. In DNA form, the CDR3 reads TGTGCCAGCAGTTCCAGGAACGTTGGAAACACCATATATTTT.

The chain links TRBV27 to TRBJ2-5; D is possibly TRBD2 (5 bases). There are 14 residues in the CDR3. The germline V gene has CDR1 MNHEY and CDR2 SMNVEV (reference sequence). Deletions cut 6 bases from V and 0 bases from J, with 11 bases between. The CDR3: CASRSRGYQETQYF. For the CDR3, the DNA is TGTGCCAGCAGGTCCCGAGGGTACCAAGAGACCCAGTACTTC.

Notes on this clone: The sample holds other DNA sequences that translate to the same CDR3. The chain carries TRBV20-1 and TRBJ1-1, with TRBD1 as a possible D gene (5 bases). This CDR3 is built from 11 residues. Germline V lookup: CDR1 DFQATT, CDR2 SNEGSKA (reference sequence). Trimming stripped 5 bases from V and 5 bases from J, with 9 bases between. In DNA, the CDR3 is TGCAGTGCTTCGGGGGGGACTGAAGCTTTCTTT. It yields the protein CSASGGTEAFF.

The rearrangement uses TRBV18 and TRBJ2-5, with 8 bases aligning to TRBD1. The CDR3 is made up of 14 amino acids. Germline values: CDR1 KGHSH, CDR2 LQKENI. Trimming removed 2 bases from V and 1 base from J; junction bases left unmatched: 0. The CDR3, as DNA: TGTGCCAGCTCACCAGACAGGGGCCAAGAGACCCAGTACTTC. Its protein product is CASSPDRGQETQYF.

The rearrangement links TRBV18 to TRBJ2-4; 9 bases line up with TRBD1. The CDR3 totals 13 residues. Germline V gene lookup returns CDR1 KGHSH and CDR2 LQKENI. Germline trimming cut 6 bases from V and 6 bases from J; bases unmatched to any gene: 3. The chain's CDR3 is CASSWDRVNIQYF. The DNA of the CDR3 is TGTGCCAGCTCTTGGGACAGGGTAAACATTCAGTACTTC. The variable domain in full, completed from reference TRBV18 and TRBJ2-4, reads NAGVMQNPRHLVRRRGQEARLRCSPMKGHSHVYWYRQLPEEGLKFMVYLQKENIIDESGMPKERFSAEFPKEGPSILRIQQVVRGDSAAYFCASSWDRVNIQYFGAGTRLSVL.

The chain is built from TRBV7-2 and TRBJ1-1; 7 nucleotides agree with TRBD1. The J segment lost 2 bases and the V segment lost 5 bases, leaving 5 bases of the junction unmatched. The CDR3 covers 14 residues. In germline, CDR1 is SGHTA, CDR2 FQGNSA. In DNA form, the CDR3 reads TGTGCCAGCAGCACCCGGGACAGAAACACTGAAGCTTTCTTT. This gives the protein CASSTRDRNTEAFF.

This chain joins TRBV2 and TRBJ1-1; unclear D gene. Germline loops: CDR1 SNHLY, CDR2 FYNNEI. Trimming removed 2 bases at V and 1 base at J, with 8 bases between. This CDR3 is 14 amino acids long. CDR3 protein: CASSEFIGNTEAFF. In DNA, the CDR3 is TGTGCCAGCAGTGAATTCATCGGGAACACTGAAGCTTTCTTT.

The genes are TRBV10-3 and TRBJ2-6, with D perhaps TRBD1 (6 bases). Trimming left V 11 bases short and J 0 bases short, with 20 bases between. The germline CDR1 and CDR2 sequences are ENHRY and SYGVKD. The CDR3 covers 17 residues. The CDR3 loop reads CALGRDRSSSGANVLTF. CDR3 nucleotides: TGTGCCCTCGGGCGCGACAGGAGCTCCTCTGGGGCCAACGTCCTGACTTTC.

Notes on this clone: Other DNA sequences in this specimen translate into the identical CDR3. The chain combines TRBV27 with TRBJ1-1; no firm D call. This CDR3 is 14 amino acids long. V was clipped by 4 bases and J by 1 base, with 10 bases between them. Germline assignment: CDR1 MNHEY and CDR2 SMNVEV (reference sequence). CDR3 region: CASSSRDTNTEAFF. CDR3 nucleotide sequence: TGTGCCAGCAGTTCTCGGGATACGAACACTGAAGCTTTCTTT.

This rearrangement joins TRBV7-2 to TRBJ1-3; weak D call: TRBD1 (5 bases). The CDR3 loop spans 15 amino acids. CDR1 is SGHTA and CDR2 is FQGNSA in the germline V gene. The V end lost 5 bases, the J end lost 3 bases, and 14 bases lay between the germline ends. The CDR3 DNA reads TGTGCCAGCAGCCAGGGTCCTGCAAGTGGAAACACCATATATTTT. Residues: CASSQGPASGNTIYF.

This chain links TRBV9 with TRBJ2-7; D is perhaps TRBD2 (6 bases). Germline V CDR1 and CDR2: SGDLS, YYNGEE. The CDR3 consists of 15 residues. Trimming pared 4 bases from V and 6 bases from J, leaving 20 bases between. CDR3 residues: CASSPRTTTSREQYF. The CDR3 bases are TGTGCCAGCAGCCCGAGGACTACCACATCTCGCGAGCAGTACTTC. The full variable domain, in which reference TRBV9 and TRBJ2-7 provide the parts outside the CDR3, is DSGVTQTPKHLITATGQRVTLRCSPRSGDLSVYWYQQSLDQGLQFLIQYYNGEERAKGNILERFSAQQFPDLHSELNLSSLELGDSALYFCASSPRTTTSREQYFGPGTRLTVT.

Only a few counts were recorded for this clone. This rearrangement joins TRBV28 to TRBJ2-2; a weak D match, TRBD1 (6 bases). V was cut by 5 bases and J by 0 bases, with 10 bases left in between. This CDR3 comprises 15 residues. Germline CDR1 reads MDHEN; CDR2 reads SYDVKM. CDR3 DNA sequence: TGTGCCAGCAGTACCCGACAGGCGAACACCGGGGAGCTGTTTTTT. This gives the protein CASSTRQANTGELFF.

The gene calls are TRBV2 and TRBJ2-3; TRBD1 aligns across 9 bases. Germline V CDR1 and CDR2: SNHLY, FYNNEI. The CDR3 spans 16 residues. Trimming cost V 6 bases and J 2 bases; bases outside gene matches: 9. The CDR3: CASRLTGTGFTDTQYF. The CDR3 nucleotides read TGTGCCAGCAGGCTGACCGGGACAGGGTTCACAGATACGCAGTATTTT.

This rearrangement joins TRBV28 to TRBJ1-1; 11 bases agree with TRBD1. Germline CDR1 is MDHEN and CDR2 is SYDVKM. Trimming took 6 bases from V and 6 from J; bases not matched to a gene: 15. The CDR3 is 17 residues long. The CDR3: CASRFTRSGTGGSEAFF. CDR3 nucleotide sequence: TGTGCCAGCAGATTTACCCGCTCCGGGACAGGGGGTTCTGAAGCTTTCTTT.

This rearrangement joins TRBV7-9 to TRBJ2-1; 12 bases map to TRBD2. V gave up 5 bases and J gave up 1 base; unmatched junction bases: 12. This CDR3 has 19 residues. Germline V CDR1 and CDR2: SEHNR, FQNEAQ (reference sequence). The CDR3 DNA follows: TGTGCCAGCAGCCCCCGCCCGCTGACTAGCGGGAGATCCTACAATGAGCAGTTCTTC. It is translated as CASSPRPLTSGRSYNEQFF.

V is TRBV5-1 and J is TRBJ1-4; 7 bases align to TRBD1. This CDR3 is built from 16 residues. V gave up 5 bases and J gave up 5 bases; unmatched junction bases: 12. Germline V gene data show CDR1 as SGHRS and CDR2 as YFSETQ. The CDR3 nucleotides read TGCGCCAGCAGGCGCGAGGGTGGGACAGCGAATGAAAAACTGTTTTTT. Encoded protein: CASRREGGTANEKLFF.

The rearrangement links TRBV6-5 to TRBJ1-5; D may be TRBD1 (5 bases). This CDR3 region has 13 residues. Germline V CDR1 and CDR2: MNHEY, SVGAGI. V lost 5 bases and J 9 bases, leaving 14 bases between the germline ends. CDR3 sequence: CASSPQGLGPQHF. The CDR3 DNA reads TGTGCCAGCAGTCCCCAGGGTTTGGGGCCCCAGCATTTT.

J is TRBJ2-1 and V is TRBV27; 8 nucleotides align to TRBD2. Germline V gene lookup returns CDR1 MNHEY and CDR2 SMNVEV (reference sequence). This CDR3 comprises 17 residues. Trimming removed 5 bases from V and 2 bases from J; junction bases left unmatched: 11. The CDR3 is CASSLRAGVSTYNEQFF. CDR3 coding DNA: TGTGCCAGCAGTCTGCGAGCGGGAGTCAGCACCTACAATGAGCAGTTCTTC.